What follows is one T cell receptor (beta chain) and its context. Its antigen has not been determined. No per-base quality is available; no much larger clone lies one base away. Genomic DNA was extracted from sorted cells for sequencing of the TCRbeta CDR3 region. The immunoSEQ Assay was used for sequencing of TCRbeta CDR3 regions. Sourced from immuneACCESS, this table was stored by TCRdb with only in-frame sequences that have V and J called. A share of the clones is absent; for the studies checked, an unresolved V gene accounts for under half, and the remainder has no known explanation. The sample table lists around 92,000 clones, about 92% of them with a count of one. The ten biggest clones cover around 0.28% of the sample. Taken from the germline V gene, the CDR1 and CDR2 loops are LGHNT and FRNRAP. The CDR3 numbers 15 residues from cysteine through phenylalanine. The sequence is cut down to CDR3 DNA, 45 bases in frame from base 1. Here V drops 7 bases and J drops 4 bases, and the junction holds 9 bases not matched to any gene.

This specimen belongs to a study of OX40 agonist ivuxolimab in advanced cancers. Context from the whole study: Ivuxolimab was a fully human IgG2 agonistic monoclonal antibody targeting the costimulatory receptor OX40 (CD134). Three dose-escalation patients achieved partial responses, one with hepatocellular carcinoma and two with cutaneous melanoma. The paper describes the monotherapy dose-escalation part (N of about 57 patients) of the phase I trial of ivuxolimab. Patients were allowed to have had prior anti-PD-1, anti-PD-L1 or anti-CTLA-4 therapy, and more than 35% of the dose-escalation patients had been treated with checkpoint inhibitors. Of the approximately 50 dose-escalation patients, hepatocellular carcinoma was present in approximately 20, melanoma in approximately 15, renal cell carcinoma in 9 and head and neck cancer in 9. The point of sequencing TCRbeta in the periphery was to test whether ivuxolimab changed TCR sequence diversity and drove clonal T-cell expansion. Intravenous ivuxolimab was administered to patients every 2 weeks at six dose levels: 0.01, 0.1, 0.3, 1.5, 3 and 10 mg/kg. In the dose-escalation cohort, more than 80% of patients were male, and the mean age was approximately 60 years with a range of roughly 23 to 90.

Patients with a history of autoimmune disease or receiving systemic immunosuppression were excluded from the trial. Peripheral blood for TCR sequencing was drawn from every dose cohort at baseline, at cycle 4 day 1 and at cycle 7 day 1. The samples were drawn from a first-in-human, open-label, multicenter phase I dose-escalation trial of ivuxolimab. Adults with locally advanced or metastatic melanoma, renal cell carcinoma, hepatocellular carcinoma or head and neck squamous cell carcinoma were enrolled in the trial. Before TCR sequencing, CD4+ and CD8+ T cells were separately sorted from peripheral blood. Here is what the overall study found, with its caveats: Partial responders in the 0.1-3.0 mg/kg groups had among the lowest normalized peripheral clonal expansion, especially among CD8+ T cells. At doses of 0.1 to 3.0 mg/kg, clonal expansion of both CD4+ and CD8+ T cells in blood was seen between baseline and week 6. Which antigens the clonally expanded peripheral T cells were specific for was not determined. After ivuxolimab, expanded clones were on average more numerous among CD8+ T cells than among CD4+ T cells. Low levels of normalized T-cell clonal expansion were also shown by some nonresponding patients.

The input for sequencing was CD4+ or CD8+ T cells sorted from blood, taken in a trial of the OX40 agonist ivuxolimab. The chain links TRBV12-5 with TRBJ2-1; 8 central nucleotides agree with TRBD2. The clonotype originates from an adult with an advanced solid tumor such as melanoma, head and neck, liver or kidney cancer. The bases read TGTGCTAGTGCTACACCGGGACTAGGTTACAATGAGCAGTTCTTC. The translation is CASATPGLGYNEQFF. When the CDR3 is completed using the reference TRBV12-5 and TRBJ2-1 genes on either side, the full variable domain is DARVTQTPRHKVTEMGQEVTMRCQPILGHNTVFWYRQTMMQGLELLAYFRNRAPLDDSGMPKDRFSAEMPDATLATLKIQPSEPRDSAVYFCASATPGLGYNEQFFGPGTRLTVL.